This T cell receptor (beta chain) was captured by sequencing in a study of blood T cell repertoires in COVID-19. On the study more broadly: The United States, Italy and Spain supplied acute and convalescent COVID-19 samples. PBMCs, B-cell-depleted T cells, or T cells were the source of the cDNA or gDNA that made up the material.

As originally analysed: Researchers report that nucleated cell counts were estimated from reference gene primer amplification. Measured with immunoSEQ multiplex PCR; TCRdb has only the in-frame clones, and not every one. The D gene and trimming were derived from the DNA, and the V and J assignments and clone size from that table. The sample holds about 120,000 clones, around 85% seen once. After removal of 3 bases from V and 4 bases from J, the junction contained 5 bases not matched to a gene. This CDR3 has 15 amino acids. Per germline, CDR1 SGHTA and CDR2 FQGTGA. The TCR was taken from a human donor in a cohort sampled during active COVID-19. This rearrangement joins TRBV7-3 to TRBJ2-1; 8 bases fit TRBD2. The sequenced material came from peripheral blood. The CDR3 here is CASSLSGGSYNEQFF. CDR3 nucleotides: TGTGCCAGCAGCTTGAGCGGGGGTTCATACAATGAGCAGTTCTTC.